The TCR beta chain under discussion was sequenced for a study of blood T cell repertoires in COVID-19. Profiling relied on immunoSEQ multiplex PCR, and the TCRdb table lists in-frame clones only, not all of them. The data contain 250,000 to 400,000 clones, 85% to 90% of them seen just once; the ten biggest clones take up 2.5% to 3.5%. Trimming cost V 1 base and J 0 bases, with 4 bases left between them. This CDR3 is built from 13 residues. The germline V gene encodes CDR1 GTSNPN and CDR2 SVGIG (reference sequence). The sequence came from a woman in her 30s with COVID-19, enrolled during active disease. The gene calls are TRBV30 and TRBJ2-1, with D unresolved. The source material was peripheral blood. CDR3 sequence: CAWSASSYNEQFF. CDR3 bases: TGTGCCTGGAGTGCGAGCTCCTACAATGAGCAGTTCTTC.